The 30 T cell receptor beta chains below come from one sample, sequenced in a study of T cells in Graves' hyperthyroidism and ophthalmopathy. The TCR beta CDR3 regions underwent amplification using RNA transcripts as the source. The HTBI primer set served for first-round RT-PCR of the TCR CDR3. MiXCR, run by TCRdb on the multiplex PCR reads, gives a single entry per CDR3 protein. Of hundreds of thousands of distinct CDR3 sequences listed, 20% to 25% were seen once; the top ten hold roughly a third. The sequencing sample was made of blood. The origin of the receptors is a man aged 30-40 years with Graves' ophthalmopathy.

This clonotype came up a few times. In nucleotides, the CDR3 is TGCAGTGCTAGGATTAGCGGGGCAAGCTCCTACAATGAGCAGTTCTTC. Residues: CSARISGASSYNEQFF. V is TRBV20-1 and J is TRBJ2-1; 8 bases are a match to TRBD2. There are 16 residues in the CDR3. Trimming took 3 bases from V and 0 from J; bases not matched to a gene: 7. Germline V gene lookup returns CDR1 DFQATT and CDR2 SNEGSKA (reference sequence).

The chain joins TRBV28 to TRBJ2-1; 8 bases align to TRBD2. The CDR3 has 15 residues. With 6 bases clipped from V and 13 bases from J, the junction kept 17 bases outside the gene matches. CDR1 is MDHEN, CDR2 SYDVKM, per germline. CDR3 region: CASSPRGAGDPRQFF. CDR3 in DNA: TGTGCCAGCAGCCCACGGGGAGCGGGAGACCCGAGACAGTTCTTC.

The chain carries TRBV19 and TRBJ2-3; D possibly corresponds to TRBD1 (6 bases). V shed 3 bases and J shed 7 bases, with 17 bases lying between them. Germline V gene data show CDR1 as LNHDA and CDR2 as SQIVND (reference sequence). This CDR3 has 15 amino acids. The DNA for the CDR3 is TGTGCCAGTAGTATGGGGGCCTTCACAGGAAATACGCAGTATTTT. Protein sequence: CASSMGAFTGNTQYF.

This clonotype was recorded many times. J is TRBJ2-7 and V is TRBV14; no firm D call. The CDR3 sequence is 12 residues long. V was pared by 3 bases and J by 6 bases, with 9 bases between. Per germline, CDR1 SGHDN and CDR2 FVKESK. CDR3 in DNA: TGTGCCAGCAGCCACTCAACGTCCGAGCAGTACTTC. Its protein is CASSHSTSEQYF.

The CDR3, as DNA: TGTGCCAGCAGCCACACAGGGTCTGAAGCTTTCTTT. It is translated as CASSHTGSEAFF. The genes are TRBV7-9 and TRBJ1-1, with a tentative D call TRBD1 (6 bases). Trimming removed 5 bases at V and 6 bases at J, with 10 bases between. The CDR3 contains 12 residues. Germline V lookup: CDR1 SEHNR, CDR2 FQNEAQ (reference sequence).

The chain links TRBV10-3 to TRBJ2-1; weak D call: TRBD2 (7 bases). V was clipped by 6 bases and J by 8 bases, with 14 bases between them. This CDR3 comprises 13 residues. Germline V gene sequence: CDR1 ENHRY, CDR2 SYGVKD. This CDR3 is CAIRSREGDEQFF. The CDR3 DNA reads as TGTGCCATCAGGAGCAGGGAGGGGGATGAGCAGTTCTTC.

Written as DNA, the CDR3 is TGTGCCATCACCAATCGACTAGCGGGAGGCACAGATACGCAGTATTTT. It codes for CAITNRLAGGTDTQYF. This chain joins TRBV10-3 and TRBJ2-3; 12 positions match TRBD2. The CDR3 runs 16 residues. Germline values: CDR1 ENHRY, CDR2 SYGVKD. The J segment lost 1 base and the V segment lost 7 bases, leaving 6 bases of the junction unmatched.

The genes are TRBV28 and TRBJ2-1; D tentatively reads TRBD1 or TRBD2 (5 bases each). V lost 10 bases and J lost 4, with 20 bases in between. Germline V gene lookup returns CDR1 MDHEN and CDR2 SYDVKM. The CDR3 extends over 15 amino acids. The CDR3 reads CATSNRGASYNEQFF. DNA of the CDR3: TGTGCCACCTCGAACCGGGGCGCAAGTTACAATGAGCAGTTCTTC.

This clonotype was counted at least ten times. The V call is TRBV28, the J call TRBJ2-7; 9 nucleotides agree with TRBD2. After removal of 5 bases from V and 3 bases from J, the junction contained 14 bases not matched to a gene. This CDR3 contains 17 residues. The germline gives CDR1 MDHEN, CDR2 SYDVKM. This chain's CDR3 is CASSPVTLTSGLYEQYF. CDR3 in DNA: TGTGCCAGCAGTCCCGTCACTTTAACTAGCGGGCTCTACGAGCAGTACTTC.

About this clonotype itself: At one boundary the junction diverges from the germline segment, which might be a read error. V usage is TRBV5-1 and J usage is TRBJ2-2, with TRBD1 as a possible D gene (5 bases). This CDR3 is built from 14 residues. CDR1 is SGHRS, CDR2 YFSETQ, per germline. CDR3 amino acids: CASSTSQGFGELFF. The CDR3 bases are TGTGCCAGCAGCACATCTCAGGGATTCGGGGAGCTGTTTTTT.

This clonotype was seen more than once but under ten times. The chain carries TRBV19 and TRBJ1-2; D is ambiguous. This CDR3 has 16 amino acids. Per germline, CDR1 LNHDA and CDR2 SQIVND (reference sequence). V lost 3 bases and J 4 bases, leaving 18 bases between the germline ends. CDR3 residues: CASSIHQSSSPYGYTF. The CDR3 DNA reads TGTGCCAGTAGTATCCATCAGAGCAGTAGTCCCTATGGCTACACCTTC. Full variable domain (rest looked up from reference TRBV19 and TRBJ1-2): DGGITQSPKYLFRKEGQNVTLSCEQNLNHDAMYWYRQDPGQGLRLIYYSQIVNDFQKGDIAEGYSVSREKKESFPLTVTSAQKNPTAFYLCASSIHQSSSPYGYTFGSGTRLTVV.

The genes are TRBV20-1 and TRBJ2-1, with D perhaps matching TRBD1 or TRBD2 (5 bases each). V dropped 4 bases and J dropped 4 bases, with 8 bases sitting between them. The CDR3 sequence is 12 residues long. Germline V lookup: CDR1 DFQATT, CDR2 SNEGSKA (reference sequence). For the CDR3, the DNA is TGCAGTGCTACCGGGGCTTACAATGAGCAGTTCTTC. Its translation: CSATGAYNEQFF.

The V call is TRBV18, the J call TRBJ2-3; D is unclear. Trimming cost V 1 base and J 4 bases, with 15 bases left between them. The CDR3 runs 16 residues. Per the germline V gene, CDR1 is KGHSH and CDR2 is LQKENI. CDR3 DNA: TGTGCCAGCTCACCACGGTCCTTAGGTGGGGCAGATACGCAGTATTTT. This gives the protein CASSPRSLGGADTQYF.

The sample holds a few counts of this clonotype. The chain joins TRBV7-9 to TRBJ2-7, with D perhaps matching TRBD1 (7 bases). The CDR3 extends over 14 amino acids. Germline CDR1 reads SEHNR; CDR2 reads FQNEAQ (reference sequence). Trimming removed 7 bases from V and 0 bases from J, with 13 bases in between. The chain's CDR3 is CASTSQGGSYEQYF. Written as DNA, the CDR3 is TGTGCCAGCACCTCCCAGGGGGGCTCCTACGAGCAGTACTTC.

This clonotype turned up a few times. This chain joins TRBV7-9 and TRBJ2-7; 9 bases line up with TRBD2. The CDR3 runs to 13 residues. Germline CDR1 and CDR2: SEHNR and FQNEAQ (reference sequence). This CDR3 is CALDSGSGYEQYF. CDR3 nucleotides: TGTGCATTAGATAGCGGGAGTGGCTACGAGCAGTACTTC.

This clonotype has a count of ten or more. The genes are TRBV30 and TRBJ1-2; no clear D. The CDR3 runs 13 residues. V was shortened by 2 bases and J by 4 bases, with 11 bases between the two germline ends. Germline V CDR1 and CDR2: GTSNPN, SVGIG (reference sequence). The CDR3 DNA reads TGTGCCTGGAGTAAGGGTCTCGGCTATGGCTACACCTTC. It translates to CAWSKGLGYGYTF.

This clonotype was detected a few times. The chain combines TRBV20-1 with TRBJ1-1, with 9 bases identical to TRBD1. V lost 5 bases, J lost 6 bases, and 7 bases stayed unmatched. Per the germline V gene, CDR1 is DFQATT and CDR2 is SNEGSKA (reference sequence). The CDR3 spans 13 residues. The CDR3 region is CSAPSDRGSEAFF. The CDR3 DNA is TGCAGTGCTCCGAGTGACAGGGGGTCTGAAGCTTTCTTT.

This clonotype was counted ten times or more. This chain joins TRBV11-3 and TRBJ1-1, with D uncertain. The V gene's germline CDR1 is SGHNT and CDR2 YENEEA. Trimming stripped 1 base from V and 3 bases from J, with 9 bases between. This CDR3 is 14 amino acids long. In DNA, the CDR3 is TGTGCCAGCAGCTTAGGACCGACCTACACTGAAGCTTTCTTT. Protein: CASSLGPTYTEAFF.

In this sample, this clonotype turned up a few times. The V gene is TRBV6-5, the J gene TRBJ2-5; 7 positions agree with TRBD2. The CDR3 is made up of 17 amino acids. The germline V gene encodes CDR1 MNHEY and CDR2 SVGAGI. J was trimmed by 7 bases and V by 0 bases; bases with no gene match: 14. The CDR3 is CASSYSRGGSAVGTQYF. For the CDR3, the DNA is TGTGCCAGCAGTTACTCGCGGGGCGGGAGTGCCGTCGGGACCCAGTACTTC.

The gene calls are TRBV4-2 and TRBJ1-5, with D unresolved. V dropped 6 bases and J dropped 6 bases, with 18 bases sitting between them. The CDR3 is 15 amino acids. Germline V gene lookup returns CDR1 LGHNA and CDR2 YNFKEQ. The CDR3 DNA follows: TGTGCCAGCAGTCCCGGACCCCCCAGGAGTCAGCCCCAGCATTTT. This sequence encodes CASSPGPPRSQPQHF.

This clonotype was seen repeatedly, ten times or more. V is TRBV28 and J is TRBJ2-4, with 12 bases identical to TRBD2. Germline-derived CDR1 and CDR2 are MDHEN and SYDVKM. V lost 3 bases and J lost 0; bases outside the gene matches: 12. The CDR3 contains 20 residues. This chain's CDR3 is CASSFLSSGRDALAKNIQYF. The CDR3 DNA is TGTGCCAGCAGTTTCTTGTCTAGCGGGAGGGATGCTCTAGCCAAAAACATTCAGTACTTC.

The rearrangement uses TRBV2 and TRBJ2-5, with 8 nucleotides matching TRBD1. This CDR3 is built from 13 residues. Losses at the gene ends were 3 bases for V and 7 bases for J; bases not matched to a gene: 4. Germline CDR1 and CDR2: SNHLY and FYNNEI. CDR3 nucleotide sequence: TGTGCCAGCAGTGATGACAGGGGAGGGACCCAGTACTTC. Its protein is CASSDDRGGTQYF.

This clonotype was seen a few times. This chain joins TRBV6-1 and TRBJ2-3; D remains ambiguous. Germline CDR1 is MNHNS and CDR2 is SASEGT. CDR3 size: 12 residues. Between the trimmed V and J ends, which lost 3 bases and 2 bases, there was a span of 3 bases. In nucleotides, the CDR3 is TGTGCCAGCAGTGACTTCACAGATACGCAGTATTTT. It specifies CASSDFTDTQYF.

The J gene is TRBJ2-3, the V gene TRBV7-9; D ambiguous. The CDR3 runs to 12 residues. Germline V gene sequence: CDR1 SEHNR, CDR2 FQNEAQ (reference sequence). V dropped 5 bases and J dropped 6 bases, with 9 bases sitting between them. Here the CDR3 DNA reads TGTGCCAGCAGCGGTCCGCCTGATACGCAGTATTTT. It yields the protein CASSGPPDTQYF.

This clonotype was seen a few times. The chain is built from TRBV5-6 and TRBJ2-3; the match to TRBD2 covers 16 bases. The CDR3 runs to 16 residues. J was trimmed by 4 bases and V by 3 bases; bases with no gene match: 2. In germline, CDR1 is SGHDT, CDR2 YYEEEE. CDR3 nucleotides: TGTGCCAGCAGCTGGGGGACTAGCGGGAGGGCAGATACGCAGTATTTT. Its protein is CASSWGTSGRADTQYF.

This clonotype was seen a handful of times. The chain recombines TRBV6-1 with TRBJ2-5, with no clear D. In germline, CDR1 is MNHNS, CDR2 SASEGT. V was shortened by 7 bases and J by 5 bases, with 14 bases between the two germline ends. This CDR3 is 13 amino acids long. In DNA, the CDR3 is TGTGCCAGCACGAGTCCCTGGGGTGAGACCCAGTACTTC. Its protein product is CASTSPWGETQYF.

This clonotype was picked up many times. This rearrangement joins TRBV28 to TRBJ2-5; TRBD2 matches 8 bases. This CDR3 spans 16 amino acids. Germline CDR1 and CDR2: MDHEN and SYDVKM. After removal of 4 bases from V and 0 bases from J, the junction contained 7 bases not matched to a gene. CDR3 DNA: TGTGCCAGCAGTTCGATAGCGGGGCTGTACCAAGAGACCCAGTACTTC. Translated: CASSSIAGLYQETQYF.

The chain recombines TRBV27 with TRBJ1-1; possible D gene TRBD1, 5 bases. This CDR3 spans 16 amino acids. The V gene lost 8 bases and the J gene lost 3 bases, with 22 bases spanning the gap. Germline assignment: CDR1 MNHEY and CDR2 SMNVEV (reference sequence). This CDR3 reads CASVHYPGWGYTEAFF. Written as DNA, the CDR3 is TGTGCCAGCGTACATTATCCGGGTTGGGGGTACACTGAAGCTTTCTTT.

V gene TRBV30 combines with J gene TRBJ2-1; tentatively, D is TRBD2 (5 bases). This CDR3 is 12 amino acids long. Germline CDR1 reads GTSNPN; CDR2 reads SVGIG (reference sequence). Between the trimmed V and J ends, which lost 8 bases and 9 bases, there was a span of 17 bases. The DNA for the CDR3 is TGTGCCAGGACCATTTCCCGGGGTGAGCAGTTCTTC. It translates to CARTISRGEQFF.

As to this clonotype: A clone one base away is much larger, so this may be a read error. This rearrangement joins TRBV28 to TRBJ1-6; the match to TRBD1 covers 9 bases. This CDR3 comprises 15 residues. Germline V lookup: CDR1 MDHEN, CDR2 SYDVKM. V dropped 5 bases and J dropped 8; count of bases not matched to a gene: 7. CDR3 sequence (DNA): TGTGCCAGCAGTCCGGGGGACAGGGTGGATTCACCCCTCCACTTT. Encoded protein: CASSPGDRVDSPLHF.